This TCR beta chain was captured by sequencing in a study of blood T cell repertoires in COVID-19. In the study overall: From T cells, B-cell-depleted T cells, or PBMCs came the material, which was cDNA or gDNA.

Methods used by the authors: Reference gene primers were amplified, and this amplification served to estimate nucleated cell counts. Assay: immunoSEQ multiplex PCR; the TCRdb copy retains only in-frame clones and omits some. That table supplies the V and J calls and clone size; D and trimming were determined from the DNA. Here the sample spans around 180,000 clones, 75% to 90% being singletons. Everyone who took part was roughly 18 to 89 years old, and they came from about 25 US areas. Participants had their cohort set by participant-reported clinical history. The specimen sequenced was PBMCs or T cells enriched from blood (not recorded which). The sequence was obtained from a middle-aged woman with acute COVID-19.

The CDR3 region has the DNA TGTGCCAGCAGTGGAACAGGGGCTGTCGTCTATGGCTACACCTTC. Amino acids: CASSGTGAVVYGYTF. The genes are TRBV6-2 or TRBV6-3 and TRBJ1-2; 7 nucleotides match TRBD1. The CDR3 runs 15 residues. From germline, CDR1 is MNHEY and CDR2 SVGEGT. V lost 5 bases to trimming and J lost 4 bases; unmatched junction nucleotides: 10.